This T cell receptor beta chain was recorded in a study of early T cells in non-severe SARS-CoV-2 infection. TCRdb re-called the 5' RACE reads through MiXCR, storing one row per CDR3 protein. Of approximately 39,000 distinct CDR3 sequences listed, roughly 6.8% were seen once; the top ten hold around 25%. The CDR3 consists of 15 residues. Germline V gene data show CDR1 as MDHEN and CDR2 as SYDVKM. V lost 1 base and J 5 bases, leaving 15 bases between the germline ends. This clonotype was seen only a few times. Sequenced material: whole blood, taken at baseline. This TCR came from an adult who was a healthcare worker with PCR-confirmed SARS-CoV-2 infection or an uninfected control (not recorded which). The V and J genes are TRBV28 and TRBJ2-7, with unresolved D. CDR3 sequence reads: CASSLSQLDRDEQYF. CDR3 sequence (DNA): TGTGCCAGCAGTTTATCCCAGCTAGACCGGGACGAGCAGTACTTC.